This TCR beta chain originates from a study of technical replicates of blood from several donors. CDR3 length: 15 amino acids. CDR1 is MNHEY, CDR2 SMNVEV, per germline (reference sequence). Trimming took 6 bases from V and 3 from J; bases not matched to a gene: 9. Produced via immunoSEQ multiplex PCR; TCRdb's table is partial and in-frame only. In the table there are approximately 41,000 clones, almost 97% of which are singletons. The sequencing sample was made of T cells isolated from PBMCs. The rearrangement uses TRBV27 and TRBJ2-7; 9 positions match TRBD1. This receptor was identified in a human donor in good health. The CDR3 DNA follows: TGTGCCAGCAGGATAACCGGGACAGGGTTCTACGAGCAGTACTTC. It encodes CASRITGTGFYEQYF.